These 14 T cell receptor beta chains were all obtained from the same sample, sequenced in a study of T cells in Graves' hyperthyroidism and ophthalmopathy. The source material, RNA transcripts, was used to amplify TCR beta CDR3 regions. The primer set for the first-round RT-PCR of the TCR CDR3 was HTBI. TCRdb processed the multiplex PCR reads anew with MiXCR; each CDR3 protein has one entry. This table holds roughly 500,000 distinct CDR3 sequences, around 43% found once. Sequenced sample: peripheral blood or thyroid tissue (not recorded which). The receptors shown here come from an adult woman with Graves' disease, either hyperthyroidism or ophthalmopathy (not recorded which).

The rearrangement links TRBV6-1 to TRBJ2-5; possibly TRBD1 for D (6 bases). V dropped 5 bases and J dropped 5 bases, with 18 bases sitting between them. Per germline, CDR1 MNHNS and CDR2 SASEGT. This CDR3 is 15 amino acids long. The CDR3 sequence: CASSKPQGLGETQYF. The DNA of the CDR3 is TGTGCCAGCAGTAAACCGCAGGGGCTTGGGGAGACCCAGTACTTC.

This clonotype was picked up many times. The rearrangement joins TRBV15 to TRBJ1-1; D is perhaps TRBD1 (6 bases). Germline CDR1 reads LNHNV; CDR2 reads YYDKDF (reference sequence). The CDR3 extends over 13 amino acids. V was shortened by 7 bases and J by 6 bases, with 15 bases between the two germline ends. The CDR3 DNA reads as TGTGCCACCATCACCCGAGGGGGTTCTGAAGCTTTCTTT. Translating gives CATITRGGSEAFF.

This clonotype appeared many times. The rearrangement links TRBV7-9 to TRBJ1-2; no clear D gene. The CDR3 length is 12 residues. Germline CDR1 and CDR2: SEHNR and FQNEAQ (reference sequence). V dropped 10 bases and J dropped 2 bases, with 11 bases sitting between them. CDR3 residues: CAIPRMNYGYTF. The CDR3 region has the DNA TGTGCCATCCCCCGGATGAACTATGGCTACACCTTC.

This clonotype was seen repeatedly, ten times or more. The CDR3 DNA sequence: TGTGCCAGCAGACCCGACAAGGCGTCCCACGAGCAGTACTTC. This translates into CASRPDKASHEQYF. V gene TRBV28 combines with J gene TRBJ2-7; no definite D call. CDR3 size: 14 residues. The V end lost 6 bases, the J end lost 5 bases, and 17 bases lay between the germline ends. The germline CDR1 and CDR2 sequences are MDHEN and SYDVKM.

The chain combines TRBV6-4 with TRBJ1-2, with TRBD1 matching over 9 bases. V shed 8 bases and J 2 bases; nucleotides not matched to a gene: 9. CDR3 length: 15 residues. Germline V gene lookup returns CDR1 MRHNA and CDR2 SNTAGT. The DNA for the CDR3 is TGTGCCAGCTCCCCGGAGGGGACAGGGAACTATGGCTACACCTTC. Its translation: CASSPEGTGNYGYTF.

V and J are TRBV20-1 and TRBJ2-7; possibly TRBD2 for D (5 bases). Germline loops: CDR1 DFQATT, CDR2 SNEGSKA (reference sequence). Trimming pared 2 bases from V and 7 bases from J, leaving 24 bases between. CDR3 length equals 16 residues. This CDR3 is CSARPSGGRGDWEQYF. The CDR3 DNA reads TGCAGTGCTAGACCGTCTGGTGGGAGAGGAGACTGGGAGCAGTACTTC.

This chain joins TRBV29-1 and TRBJ1-1; tentatively, D is TRBD1 (5 bases). This CDR3 contains 15 residues. Germline V CDR1 and CDR2: SQVTM, ANQGSEA. Trimming pared 2 bases from V and 5 bases from J, leaving 18 bases between. For the CDR3, the DNA is TGCAGCGTTGAATCCGCAGGGAGAAGGGTGACTGAAGCTTTCTTT. Translating gives CSVESAGRRVTEAFF.

The gene calls are TRBV5-1 and TRBJ1-1; D uncertain. V lost 0 bases to trimming and J lost 1 base, with 7 bases between them. Germline V lookup: CDR1 SGHRS, CDR2 YFSETQ. This CDR3 region has 14 residues. The chain's CDR3 is CASSLGPQNTEAFF. In nucleotides, the CDR3 is TGCGCCAGCAGCTTGGGACCCCAGAACACTGAAGCTTTCTTT.

The CDR3 sequence: CSAFAGGSQSADQPQHF. The CDR3 DNA sequence: TGCAGTGCTTTCGCGGGGGGAAGCCAATCGGCGGATCAGCCCCAGCATTTT. This chain connects TRBV20-1 to TRBJ1-5; maybe TRBD1 (5 bases). Germline V gene lookup returns CDR1 DFQATT and CDR2 SNEGSKA (reference sequence). The CDR3 is 17 amino acids. Trimming took off 5 bases at V and 5 bases at J, with 25 bases between the two ends.

This clonotype was picked up many times. The chain links TRBV7-9 to TRBJ2-7; TRBD2 aligns across 8 bases. The CDR3 runs 14 residues. Germline assignment: CDR1 SEHNR and CDR2 FQNEAQ (reference sequence). The trim removed 5 bases at V and 6 bases at J, leaving 9 bases unmatched. Here the CDR3 DNA reads TGTGCCAGCAGCCAGGCCGGGACTAGGGCCGAGCAGTACTTC. The encoded protein is CASSQAGTRAEQYF.

This clonotype was counted ten times or more. The chain links TRBV15 to TRBJ1-5; weak D call: TRBD1 (5 bases). Germline assignment: CDR1 LNHNV and CDR2 YYDKDF (reference sequence). V lost 3 bases to trimming and J lost 2 bases, with 11 bases between them. The length of the CDR3 is 15 residues. The CDR3 coding sequence is TGTGCCACCAGCAGGGCGGGGGAGGGCAATCAGCCCCAGCATTTT. This sequence encodes CATSRAGEGNQPQHF.

There are many counts of this clonotype. This sequence joins TRBV19 and TRBJ1-2, with 7 bases that match TRBD1. The CDR3 has 15 amino acids. In germline, CDR1 is LNHDA, CDR2 SQIVND (reference sequence). V shed 4 bases, J shed 6 bases, and the junction held 11 bases outside the gene matches. CDR3 sequence (DNA): TGTGCCAGTAGTACCTACCCTACAGGGGCCCATGGCTACACCTTC. Its protein product is CASSTYPTGAHGYTF.

This rearrangement joins TRBV7-2 to TRBJ1-4; 7 bases are a match to TRBD1. The V and J ends lost 5 bases and 15 bases, in that order; junction bases with no gene match: 15. This CDR3 region has 14 residues. Germline loops: CDR1 SGHTA, CDR2 FQGNSA. The CDR3 is CASSRTVTGYSLFF. The CDR3 DNA reads as TGTGCCAGCAGCCGAACCGTGACAGGGTACTCTTTGTTTTTT.

The V gene is TRBV7-9, the J gene TRBJ2-7, with 9 bases identical to TRBD2. Germline V gene sequence: CDR1 SEHNR, CDR2 FQNEAQ (reference sequence). The J segment lost 3 bases and the V segment lost 2 bases, leaving 8 bases of the junction unmatched. The CDR3 contains 16 residues. CDR3 in amino acids: CASSLKLAGALYEQYF. The DNA for the CDR3 is TGTGCCAGCAGCTTAAAGTTAGCGGGAGCGCTCTACGAGCAGTACTTC. Together with reference TRBV7-9 and TRBJ2-7, the CDR3 gives the full variable domain: DTGVSQNPRHKITKRGQNVTFRCDPISEHNRLYWYRQTLGQGPEFLTYFQNEAQLEKSRLLSDRFSAERPKGSFSTLEIQRTEQGDSAMYLCASSLKLAGALYEQYFGPGTRLTVT.